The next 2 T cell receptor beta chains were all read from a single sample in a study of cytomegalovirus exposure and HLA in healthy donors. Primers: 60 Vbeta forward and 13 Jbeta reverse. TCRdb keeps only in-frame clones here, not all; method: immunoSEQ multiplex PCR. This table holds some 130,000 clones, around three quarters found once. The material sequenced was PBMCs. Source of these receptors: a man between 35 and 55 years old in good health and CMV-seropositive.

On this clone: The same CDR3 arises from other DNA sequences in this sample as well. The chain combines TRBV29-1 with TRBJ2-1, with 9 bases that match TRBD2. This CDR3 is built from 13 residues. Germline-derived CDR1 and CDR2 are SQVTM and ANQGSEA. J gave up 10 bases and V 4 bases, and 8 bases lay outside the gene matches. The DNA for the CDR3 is TGCAGCGTTGTTGCGGGAGGGCGCAACGAGCAGTTCTTC. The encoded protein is CSVVAGGRNEQFF.

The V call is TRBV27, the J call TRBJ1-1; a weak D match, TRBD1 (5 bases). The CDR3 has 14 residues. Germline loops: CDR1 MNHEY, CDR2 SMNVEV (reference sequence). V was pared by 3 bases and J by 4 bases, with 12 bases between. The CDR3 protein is CASSLIGGSTEAFF. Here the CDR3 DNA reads TGTGCCAGCAGTTTGATCGGGGGGTCCACTGAAGCTTTCTTT.